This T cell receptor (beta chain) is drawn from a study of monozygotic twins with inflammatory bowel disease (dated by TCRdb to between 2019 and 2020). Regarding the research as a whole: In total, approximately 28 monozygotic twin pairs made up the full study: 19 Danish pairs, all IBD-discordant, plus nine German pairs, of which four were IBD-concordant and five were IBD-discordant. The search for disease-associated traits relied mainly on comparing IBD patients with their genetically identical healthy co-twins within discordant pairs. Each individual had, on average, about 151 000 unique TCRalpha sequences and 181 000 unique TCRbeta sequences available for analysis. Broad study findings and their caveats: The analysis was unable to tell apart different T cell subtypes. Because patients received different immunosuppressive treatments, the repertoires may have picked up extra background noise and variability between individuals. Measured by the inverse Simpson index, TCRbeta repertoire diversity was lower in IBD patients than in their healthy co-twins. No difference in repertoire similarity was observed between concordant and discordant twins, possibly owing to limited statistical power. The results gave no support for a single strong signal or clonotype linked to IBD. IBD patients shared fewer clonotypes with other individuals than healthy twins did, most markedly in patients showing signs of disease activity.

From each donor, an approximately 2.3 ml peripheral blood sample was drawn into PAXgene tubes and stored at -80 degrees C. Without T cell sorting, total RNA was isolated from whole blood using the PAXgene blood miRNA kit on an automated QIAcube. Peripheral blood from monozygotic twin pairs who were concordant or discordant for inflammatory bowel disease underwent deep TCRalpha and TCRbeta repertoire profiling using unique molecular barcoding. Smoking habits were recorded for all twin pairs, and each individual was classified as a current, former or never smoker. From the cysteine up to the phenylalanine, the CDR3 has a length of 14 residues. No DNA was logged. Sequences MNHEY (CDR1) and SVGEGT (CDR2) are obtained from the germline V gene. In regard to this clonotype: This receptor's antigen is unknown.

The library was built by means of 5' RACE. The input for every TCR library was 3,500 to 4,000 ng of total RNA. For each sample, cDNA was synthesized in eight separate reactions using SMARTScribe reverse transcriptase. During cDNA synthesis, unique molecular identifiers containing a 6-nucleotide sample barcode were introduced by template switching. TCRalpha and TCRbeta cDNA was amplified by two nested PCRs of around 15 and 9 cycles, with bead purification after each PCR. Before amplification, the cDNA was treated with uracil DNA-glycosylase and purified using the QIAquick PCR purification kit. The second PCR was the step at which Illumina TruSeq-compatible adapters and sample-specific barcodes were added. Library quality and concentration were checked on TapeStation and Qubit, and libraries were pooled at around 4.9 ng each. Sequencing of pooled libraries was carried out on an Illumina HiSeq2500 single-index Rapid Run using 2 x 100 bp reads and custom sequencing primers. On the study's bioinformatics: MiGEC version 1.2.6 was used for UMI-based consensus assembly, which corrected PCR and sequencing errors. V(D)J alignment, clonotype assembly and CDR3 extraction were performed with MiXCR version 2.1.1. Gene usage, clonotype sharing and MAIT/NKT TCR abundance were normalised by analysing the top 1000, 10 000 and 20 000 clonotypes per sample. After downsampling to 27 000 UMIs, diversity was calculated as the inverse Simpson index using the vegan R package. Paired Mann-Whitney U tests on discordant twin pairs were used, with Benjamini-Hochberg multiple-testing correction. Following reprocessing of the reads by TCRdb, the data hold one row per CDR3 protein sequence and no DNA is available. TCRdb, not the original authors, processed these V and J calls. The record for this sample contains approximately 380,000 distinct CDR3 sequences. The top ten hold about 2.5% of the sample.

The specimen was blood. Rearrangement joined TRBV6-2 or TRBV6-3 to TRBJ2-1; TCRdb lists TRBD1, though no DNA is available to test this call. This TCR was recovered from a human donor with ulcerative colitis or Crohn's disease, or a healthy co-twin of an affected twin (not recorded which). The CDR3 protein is CASSGQGGRNEQFF.